This T cell receptor (beta chain) was obtained from a study of blood T cell repertoires in COVID-19. Study context: The analysed material was cDNA or gDNA that came from T cells, B-cell-depleted T cells, or PBMCs.

Only in-frame clones appear in the TCRdb table, and some are missing; sequencing was by immunoSEQ multiplex PCR. The sample comprises about 63,000 clones, about 83% of which are singletons, and approximately 6% rests with the top ten. The CDR3 spans 16 residues. Trimming took 3 bases from V and 4 from J; bases not matched to a gene: 7. CDR1 is MGHRA, CDR2 YSYEKL, per germline. The sample comprised peripheral blood. This TCR was recovered from a human donor in a cohort sampled during active COVID-19. The V and J genes are TRBV4-1 and TRBJ2-3; 10 bases fit TRBD2. The CDR3 sequence: CASSHIAGGEADTQYF. The CDR3 bases are TGCGCCAGCAGCCATATAGCGGGGGGAGAGGCAGATACGCAGTATTTT.